This entry is about one T cell receptor beta chain. This specimen comes from a study of blood T cell repertoires in COVID-19. Study overall: Sites in the United States, Italy and Spain provided acute and convalescent COVID-19 samples.

This table comes from immunoSEQ multiplex PCR, and its TCRdb copy is limited to in-frame clones, with some not included. In the table there are around 180,000 clones, about 84% of which are singletons. The junction had 18 bases not matched to a gene; V was cut back by 5 bases and J by 9 bases. Germline V gives CDR1 SGHVS, CDR2 FQNEAQ. This CDR3 is 18 amino acids long. The chain uses TRBV7-8 and TRBJ1-5; 11 nucleotides agree with TRBD1. The TCR originated in a person in their 70s with COVID-19, enrolled during active disease. Specimen: peripheral blood. CDR3 amino acids: CASSRSGTGGLLRRPQHF. In DNA form, the CDR3 reads TGTGCCAGCAGCAGGTCCGGGACAGGGGGTTTGTTGAGGCGGCCCCAGCATTTT.